This T cell receptor (beta chain) came from a study of blood T cell repertoires in COVID-19 (dated by TCRdb to 2019 to 2021). Context from the whole study: Collaborator samples came from the United States, Italy and Spain and covered acute and convalescent phases of COVID-19. The material from the prospective study consisted of cDNA or gDNA derived from T cells, B-cell-depleted T cells, or PBMCs. The dataset comprised deeply sampled blood TCRbeta repertoires from subjects exposed to, actively infected with, or recovered from COVID-19. A freely available public database, intended as a resource for researchers studying the immune response to SARS-CoV-2, is where the repertoires were released. The samples were drawn from the first 160 participants of the ongoing ImmuneRACE study and from 1,254 subjects provided by 6 global collaborators. Nearly every sample came with metadata listing a de-identified subject ID, COVID-19 status, age in years and sex. Where available, HLA class I and class II types were taken from metadata supplied by the sample provider and were not determined by assay-based typing. Broader findings and caveats from the paper: How much clinical and demographic metadata was included differed by source and by participant, and the metadata was provided uncurated.

CDR1 and CDR2, per the germline V gene, are MNHEY and SVGAGI. The CDR3 goes from the cysteine to the phenylalanine over 15 residues. Kept here is only the CDR3 DNA, which spans 45 bases and is read in frame from base 1. Ends trimmed: V by 6 bases, J by 7 bases; bases unmatched to a gene: 7. A remark on this clone: There is no known antigen for this receptor. No qualities accompany the bases; no much larger clone lies one base away.

The immunoSEQ Assay, a bias-controlled multiplex PCR, was used to amplify TCRbeta CDR3 regions from genomic DNA. Under the source paper's analysis protocol: Within the assay, amplification of reference gene primers was used to estimate how many nucleated cells each sample contained. To quantify the absolute abundance of each unique TCRbeta CDR3 rearrangement, sequence reads were collapsed and filtered. For each sample, productive Simpson clonality was calculated as the square root of Simpson's diversity index over productive rearrangements. The table comes from immuneACCESS by way of TCRdb, which keeps in-frame sequences with V and J called. Part of the clones is missing from these tables; in studies checked, under half for an unresolved V gene and the rest for unknown reasons. The V and J calls and the clone size are those of that table, but D and trimming were determined from the DNA. The sample contains 220,000 or so clones, 82% of them found a single time. The ten largest clones represent roughly 8.2% of the sample.

One collaborating source in Seattle enrolled patients while the patients were actively infected and followed the patients over time throughout the course of disease. The collaborating institutions used their own protocols to collect whole blood in K2EDTA tubes. For TCRbeta analysis, collaborator samples were shipped as frozen whole blood, as isolated PBMCs, or as DNA extracted from either sample type. The receptor comes from a woman older than 75 with COVID-19, enrolled during active disease. Recombination joined TRBV6-5 with TRBJ1-6; 9 junctional bases match TRBD1. The specimen sequenced was peripheral blood. The CDR3 in this case is CASRTAGQGNSPLHF. The nucleotides are TGTGCCAGCAGAACGGCGGGACAGGGCAATTCACCCCTCCACTTT.